This T cell receptor beta chain originates from a study of shared clonotypes between healthy human individuals. The CDR3 runs 15 residues. CDR1 is MNHNS, CDR2 SASEGT, per germline. The V and J ends lost 1 base and 4 bases respectively, with 13 bases between them. This clone was counted between two and nine times. Assay: immunoSEQ multiplex PCR; the TCRdb copy retains only in-frame clones and omits some. Of some 790,000 clones listed, 55% to 80% are singletons. The TCR was taken from a woman in her twenties or thirties in good health. The specimen sequenced was memory CD4+ T cells sorted from blood. The subset denotes: CD45RA-negative fraction. The chain employs TRBV6-1 and TRBJ1-2; tentatively, D is TRBD1 (6 bases). CDR3 DNA sequence: TGTGCCAGCAGTGAAGGGCCAGCAGGGGCCTATGGCTACACCTTC. It codes for CASSEGPAGAYGYTF.